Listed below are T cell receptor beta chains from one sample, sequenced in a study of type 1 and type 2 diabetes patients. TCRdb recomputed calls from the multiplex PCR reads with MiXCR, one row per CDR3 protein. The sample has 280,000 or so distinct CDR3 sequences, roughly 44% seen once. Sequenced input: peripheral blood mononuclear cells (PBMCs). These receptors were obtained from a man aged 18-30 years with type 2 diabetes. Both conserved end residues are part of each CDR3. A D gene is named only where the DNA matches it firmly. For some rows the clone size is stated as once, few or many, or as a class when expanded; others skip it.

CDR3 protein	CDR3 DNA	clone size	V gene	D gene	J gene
CASYERDLAWELFF	TGTGCCAGCTACGAACGGGACCTCGCCTGGGAGCTGTTTTTT	.	TRBV6-1	.	TRBJ2-2
CASSIRAGQAYEQYF	TGTGCCAGTAGTATACGCGCAGGGCAAGCCTACGAGCAGTACTTC	.	TRBV19	.	TRBJ2-7
CASSTTGIYEQYF	TGTGCCAGCAGCACAACGGGAATCTACGAGCAGTACTTC	.	TRBV13	.	TRBJ2-7
CAWRSYPPSWDRGLYEQYF	TGTGCCTGGAGGTCCTACCCCCCAAGTTGGGACAGGGGGCTGTACGAGCAGTACTTC	.	TRBV30	TRBD1	TRBJ2-7
CASSQSGSGNTIYF	TGCGCCAGCAGCCAGAGCGGCTCTGGAAACACCATATATTTT	.	TRBV4-1	.	TRBJ1-3
CASSFGLISSPLHF	TGTGCCAGCAGTTTTGGCCTTATTAGTTCACCCCTCCACTTT	.	TRBV28	.	TRBJ1-6
CASSLKVSGANVLTF	TGTGCCAGCAGTTTAAAGGTATCTGGGGCCAACGTCCTGACTTTC	.	TRBV27	.	TRBJ2-6
CSARGGTGGNYGYTF	TGCAGTGCTAGAGGGGGGACAGGGGGTAACTATGGCTACACCTTC	.	TRBV20-1	TRBD1	TRBJ1-2
CASSEERMEQPQHF	TGTGCCAGCAGTGAAGAACGAATGGAGCAGCCCCAGCATTTT	.	TRBV6-6	.	TRBJ1-5
CASSFGGNSYEQYF	TGTGCCAGCAGTTTCGGTGGGAACTCCTACGAGCAGTACTTC	few	TRBV12-3/TRBV12-4	.	TRBJ2-7